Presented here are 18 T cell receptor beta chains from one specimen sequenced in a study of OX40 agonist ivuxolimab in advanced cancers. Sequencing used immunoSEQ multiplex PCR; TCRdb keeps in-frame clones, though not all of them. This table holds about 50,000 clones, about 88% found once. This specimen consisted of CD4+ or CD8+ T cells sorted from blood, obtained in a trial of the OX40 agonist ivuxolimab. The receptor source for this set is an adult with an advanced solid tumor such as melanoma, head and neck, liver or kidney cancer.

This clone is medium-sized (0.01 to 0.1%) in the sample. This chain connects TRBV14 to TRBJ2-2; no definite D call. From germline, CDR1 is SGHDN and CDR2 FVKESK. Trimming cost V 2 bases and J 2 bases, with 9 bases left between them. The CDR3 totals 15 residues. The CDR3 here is CASSQKRHNTGELFF. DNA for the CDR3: TGTGCCAGCAGCCAAAAGAGACATAACACCGGGGAGCTGTTTTTT.

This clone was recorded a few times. CDR3 protein: CASRTGVDQPQHF. For the CDR3, the DNA is TGTGCCAGCAGGACAGGGGTGGATCAGCCCCAGCATTTT. The rearrangement links TRBV6-5 to TRBJ1-5, with 8 positions matching TRBD1. The V segment lost 6 bases and the J segment 5 bases; nucleotides outside the gene matches: 3. There are 13 residues in the CDR3. CDR1 is MNHEY, CDR2 SVGAGI, per germline.

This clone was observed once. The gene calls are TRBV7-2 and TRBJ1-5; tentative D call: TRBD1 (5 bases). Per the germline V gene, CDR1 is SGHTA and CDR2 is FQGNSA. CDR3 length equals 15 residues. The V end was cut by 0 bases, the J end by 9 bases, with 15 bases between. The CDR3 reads CASSLAGAARGPQHF. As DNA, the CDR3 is TGTGCCAGCAGCTTAGCCGGGGCAGCGCGAGGGCCCCAGCATTTT.

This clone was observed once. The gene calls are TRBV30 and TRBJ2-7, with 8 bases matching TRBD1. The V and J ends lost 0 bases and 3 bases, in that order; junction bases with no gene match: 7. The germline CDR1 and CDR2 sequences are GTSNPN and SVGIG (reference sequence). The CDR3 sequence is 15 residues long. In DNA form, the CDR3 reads TGTGCCTGGAGTGTCCCAGGGGGCGGCAACTACGAGCAGTACTTC. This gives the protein CAWSVPGGGNYEQYF.

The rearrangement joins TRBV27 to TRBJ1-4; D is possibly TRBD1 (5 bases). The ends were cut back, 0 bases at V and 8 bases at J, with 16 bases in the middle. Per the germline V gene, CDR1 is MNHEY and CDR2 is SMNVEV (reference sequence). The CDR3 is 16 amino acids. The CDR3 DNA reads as TGTGCCAGCAGTTTATCGGGACTCCCAAGCGGGGAAAAACTGTTTTTT. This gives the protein CASSLSGLPSGEKLFF.

CDR3 DNA: TGTGCCAGTAGTCCGGGGTACGAGCAGTTCTTC. Amino acids: CASSPGYEQFF. The chain recombines TRBV19 with TRBJ2-1, with TRBD2 as a possible D gene (5 bases). V lost 5 bases and J lost 10, with 9 bases in between. Germline assignment: CDR1 LNHDA and CDR2 SQIVND (reference sequence). This CDR3 is 11 amino acids long.

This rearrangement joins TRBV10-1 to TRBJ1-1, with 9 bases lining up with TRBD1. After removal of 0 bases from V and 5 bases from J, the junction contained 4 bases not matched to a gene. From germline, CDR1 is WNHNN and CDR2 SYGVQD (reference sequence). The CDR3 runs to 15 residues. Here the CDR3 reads CASSESKQGATEAFF. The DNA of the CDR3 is TGCGCCAGCAGTGAGTCGAAACAGGGGGCGACTGAAGCTTTCTTT.

CDR3 sequence: CAISERQGLLDEQYF. CDR3 in DNA: TGTGCCATCAGTGAGCGACAGGGGCTCCTAGATGAGCAGTACTTC. The rearrangement links TRBV10-3 to TRBJ2-7; 8 nucleotides align to TRBD1. Trimming cost V 2 bases and J 7 bases; bases outside gene matches: 10. Looked up from germline, CDR1 is ENHRY and CDR2 is SYGVKD. The CDR3 runs 15 residues.

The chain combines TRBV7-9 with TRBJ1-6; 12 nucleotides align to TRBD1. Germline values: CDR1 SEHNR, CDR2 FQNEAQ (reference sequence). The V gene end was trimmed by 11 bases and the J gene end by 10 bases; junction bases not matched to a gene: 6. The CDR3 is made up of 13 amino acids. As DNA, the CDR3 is TGTGCCGTGCCGGGACAGGGGGCCTCACCCCTCCACTTT. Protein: CAVPGQGASPLHF.

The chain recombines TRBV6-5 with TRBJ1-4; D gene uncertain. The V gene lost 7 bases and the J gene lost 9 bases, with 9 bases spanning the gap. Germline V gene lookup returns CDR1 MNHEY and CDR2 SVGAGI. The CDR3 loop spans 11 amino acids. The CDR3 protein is CASTAAKKLFF. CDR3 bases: TGTGCCAGCACGGCAGCGAAAAAACTGTTTTTT.

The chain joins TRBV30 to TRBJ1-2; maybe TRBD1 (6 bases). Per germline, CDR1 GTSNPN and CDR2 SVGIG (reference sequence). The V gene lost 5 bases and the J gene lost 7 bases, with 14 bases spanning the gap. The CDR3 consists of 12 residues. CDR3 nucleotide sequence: TGTGCCTGGCTTCCAGGGGCTCCTGGCTACACCTTC. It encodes CAWLPGAPGYTF.

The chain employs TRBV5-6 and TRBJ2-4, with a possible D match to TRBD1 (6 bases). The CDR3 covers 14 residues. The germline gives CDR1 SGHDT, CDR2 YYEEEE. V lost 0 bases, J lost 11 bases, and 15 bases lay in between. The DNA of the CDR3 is TGTGCCAGCAGCTTGGACCCAGGGGCGAGGGTTCAGTACTTC. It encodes CASSLDPGARVQYF.

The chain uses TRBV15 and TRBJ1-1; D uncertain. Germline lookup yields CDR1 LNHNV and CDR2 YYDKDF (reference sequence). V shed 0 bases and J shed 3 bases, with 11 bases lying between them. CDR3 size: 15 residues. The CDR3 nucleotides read TGTGCCACCAGCAGAGAACGTGGCCCGGACACTGAAGCTTTCTTT. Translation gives CATSRERGPDTEAFF.

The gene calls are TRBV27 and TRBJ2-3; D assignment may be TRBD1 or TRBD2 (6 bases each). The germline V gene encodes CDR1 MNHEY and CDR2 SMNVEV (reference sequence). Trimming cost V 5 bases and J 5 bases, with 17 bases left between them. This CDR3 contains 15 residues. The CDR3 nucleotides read TGTGCCAGCAGTATCCTCCGGGGGCCCGGAGATACGCAGTATTTT. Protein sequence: CASSILRGPGDTQYF.

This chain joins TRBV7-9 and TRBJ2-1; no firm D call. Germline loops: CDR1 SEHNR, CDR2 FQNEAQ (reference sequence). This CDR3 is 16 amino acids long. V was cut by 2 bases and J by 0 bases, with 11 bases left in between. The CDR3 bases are TGTGCCAGCAGCTTACCAGCACGGAGCTCCTACAATGAGCAGTTCTTC. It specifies CASSLPARSSYNEQFF.

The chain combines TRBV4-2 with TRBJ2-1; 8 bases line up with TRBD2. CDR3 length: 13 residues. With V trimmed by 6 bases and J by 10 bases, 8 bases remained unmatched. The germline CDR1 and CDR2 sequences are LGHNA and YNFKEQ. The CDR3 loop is CASSPTSGREQFF. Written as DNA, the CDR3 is TGTGCCAGCAGTCCAACTAGCGGTAGGGAGCAGTTCTTC.

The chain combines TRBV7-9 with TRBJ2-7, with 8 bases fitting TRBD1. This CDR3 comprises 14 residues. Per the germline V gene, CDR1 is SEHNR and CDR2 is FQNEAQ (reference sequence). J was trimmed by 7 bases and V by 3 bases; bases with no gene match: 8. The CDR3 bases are TGTGCCAGCAGCTTCAATACAGGGGGAGCTGAGCAGTACTTC. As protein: CASSFNTGGAEQYF.

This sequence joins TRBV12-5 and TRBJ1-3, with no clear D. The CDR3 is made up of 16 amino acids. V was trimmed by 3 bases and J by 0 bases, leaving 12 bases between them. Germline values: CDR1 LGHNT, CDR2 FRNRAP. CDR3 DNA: TGTGCTAGTGGTTTCGGAGAGGGAATCTCTGGAAACACCATATATTTT. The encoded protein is CASGFGEGISGNTIYF.